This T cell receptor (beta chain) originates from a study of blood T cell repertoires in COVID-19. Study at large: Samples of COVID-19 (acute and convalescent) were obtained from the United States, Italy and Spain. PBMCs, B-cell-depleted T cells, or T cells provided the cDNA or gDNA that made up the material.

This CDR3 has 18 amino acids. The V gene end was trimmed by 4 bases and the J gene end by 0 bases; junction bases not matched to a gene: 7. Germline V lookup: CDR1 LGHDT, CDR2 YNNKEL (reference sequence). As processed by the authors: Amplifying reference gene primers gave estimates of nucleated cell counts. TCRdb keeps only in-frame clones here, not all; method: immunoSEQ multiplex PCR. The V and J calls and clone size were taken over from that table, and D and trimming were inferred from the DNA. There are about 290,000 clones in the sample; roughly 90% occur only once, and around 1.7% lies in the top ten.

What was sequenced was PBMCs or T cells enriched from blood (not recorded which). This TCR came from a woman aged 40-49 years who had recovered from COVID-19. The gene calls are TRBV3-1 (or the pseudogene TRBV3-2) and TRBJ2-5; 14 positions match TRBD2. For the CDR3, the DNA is TGTGCCAGCAGCCCGGGACTAGCGGGGGTCTTGTACCAAGAGACCCAGTACTTC. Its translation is CASSPGLAGVLYQETQYF.